One T cell receptor (beta chain) is described in this entry. Within the sample, other DNA sequences also encode this same CDR3. This sample stems from a study of control samples from healthy donors and cancer patients. Sequencing used immunoSEQ multiplex PCR; TCRdb keeps in-frame clones, though not all of them. The sample has around 250,000 clones, roughly four fifths seen once. The CDR3 is 15 residues long. Between the trimmed V and J ends, which lost 0 bases and 0 bases, there was a span of 6 bases. Looked up from germline, CDR1 is SGDLS and CDR2 is YYNGEE. The sequencing input was PBMCs. This sequence was found in a woman aged 60-70 years with lung cancer. The gene calls are TRBV9 and TRBJ2-2; D unclear. The CDR3 reads CASSVGGSNTGELFF. CDR3 nucleotide sequence: TGTGCCAGCAGCGTAGGCGGATCGAACACCGGGGAGCTGTTTTTT.